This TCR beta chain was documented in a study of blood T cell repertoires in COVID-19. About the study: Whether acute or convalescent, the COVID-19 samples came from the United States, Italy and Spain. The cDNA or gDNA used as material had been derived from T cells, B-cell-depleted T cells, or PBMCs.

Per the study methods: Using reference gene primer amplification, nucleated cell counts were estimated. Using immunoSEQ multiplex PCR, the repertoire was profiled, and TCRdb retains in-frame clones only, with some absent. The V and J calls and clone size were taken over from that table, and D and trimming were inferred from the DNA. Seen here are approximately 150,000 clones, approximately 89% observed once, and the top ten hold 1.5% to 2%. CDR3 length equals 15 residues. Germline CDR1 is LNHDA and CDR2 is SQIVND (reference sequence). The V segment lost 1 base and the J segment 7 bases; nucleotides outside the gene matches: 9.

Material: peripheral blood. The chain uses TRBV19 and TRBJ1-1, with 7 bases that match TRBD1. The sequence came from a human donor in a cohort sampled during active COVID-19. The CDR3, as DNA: TGTGCCAGTAGTATAGGGGGACAGCCTTGGGGTGAAGCTTTCTTT. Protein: CASSIGGQPWGEAFF.